This is a list of T cell receptor beta chains from one sample in a study of patients and donors after allogeneic stem cell transplantation. TCRdb re-called the RT-PCR reads with MiXCR, one entry per CDR3 protein. The table lists about 960,000 distinct CDR3 sequences, approximately 19% of them singletons. Sequenced: blood, either unsorted or a sorted T cell fraction (not recorded which). These receptors originate from a human donor who was either an allogeneic HSCT recipient or a stem cell or donor lymphocyte infusion donor (not recorded which). It is not recorded whose cells these are; they may come from a transplant donor. Each CDR3 is given with its conserved first and last residue. Fields, in order: CDR3 DNA, CDR3 protein, V gene, J gene, D gene, clone size. D genes are given only for firm matches. Size tells how often a clone was seen (once, few, many) or the class of an expanded clone, and some rows leave it out.

DNA: TGCGCCAGCAGCAACGGACAGGGTATATACGAGCAGTACTTC
CDR3: CASSNGQGIYEQYF
V: TRBV5-1
J: TRBJ2-7
D: TRBD1
size: few

DNA: TGTGCCAGCAAGGCGAGCCGCTACGAGCAGTACTTC
CDR3: CASKASRYEQYF
V: TRBV2
J: TRBJ2-7
D: NA
size: few

DNA: TGTGCCAGGCAAAGGACTAGCGGATACAATGAGCAGTTCTTC
CDR3: CARQRTSGYNEQFF
V: TRBV2
J: TRBJ2-1
D: TRBD2
size: NA

DNA: TGCAGTGCTATTCAGGGAATCAATCAGCCCCAGCATTTT
CDR3: CSAIQGINQPQHF
V: TRBV20-1
J: TRBJ1-5
D: NA
size: NA

DNA: TGTGCCAGCATTTTTCACACAGGGGGAACAGATACGCAGTATTTT
CDR3: CASIFHTGGTDTQYF
V: TRBV12-3/TRBV12-4
J: TRBJ2-3
D: TRBD1
size: few

DNA: TGTGCCAGCAGTCCTCACAGGGGCGGCGGGACTGAAGCTTTCTTT
CDR3: CASSPHRGGGTEAFF
V: TRBV12-3/TRBV12-4
J: TRBJ1-1
D: TRBD1
size: NA

DNA: TGTGCCAGCAGTTACACCGGGACTAGCGGGTCGCTAGCCAAAAACATTCAGTACTTC
CDR3: CASSYTGTSGSLAKNIQYF
V: TRBV6-5
J: TRBJ2-4
D: TRBD2
size: NA

DNA: TGTGCCAGCAGTTATTCCGGGACCCATCAAGAGACCCAGTACTTC
CDR3: CASSYSGTHQETQYF
V: TRBV12-3/TRBV12-4
J: TRBJ2-5
D: NA
size: many

DNA: TGTGCCAGCAGTGTCCGGACTAGCGGGGGCCCCAGCTCCTACGAGCAGTACTTC
CDR3: CASSVRTSGGPSSYEQYF
V: TRBV2
J: TRBJ2-7
D: TRBD2
size: few

DNA: TGTGCCAGCAGCTTGATGGACAGGGGGAACAATGAGCAGTTCTTC
CDR3: CASSLMDRGNNEQFF
V: TRBV11-3
J: TRBJ2-1
D: TRBD1
size: few

DNA: TGTGCCAGCTCACCGGGGCAAAAACCACCCTACGAGCAGTACTTC
CDR3: CASSPGQKPPYEQYF
V: TRBV18
J: TRBJ2-7
D: NA
size: NA

DNA: TGTGCCTGGACGGTACAGCTTTCCCAGTACTTC
CDR3: CAWTVQLSQYF
V: TRBV30
J: TRBJ2-5
D: NA
size: few

DNA: TGTGCCAGCAGCTTCGGCAGGGTAATAGATACGCAGTATTTT
CDR3: CASSFGRVIDTQYF
V: TRBV13
J: TRBJ2-3
D: NA
size: NA

DNA: TGTGCCACCAGCAGAGACGACTCCCTAACCTACAATGAGCAGTTCTTC
CDR3: CATSRDDSLTYNEQFF
V: TRBV15
J: TRBJ2-1
D: NA
size: NA

DNA: TGTGCCAGCAGGCCAGACAGGACTAATCAGCCCCAGCATTTT
CDR3: CASRPDRTNQPQHF
V: TRBV12-3/TRBV12-4
J: TRBJ1-5
D: NA
size: many

DNA: TGCAGTGCCACCAGGTTGGGGGAGGTGAACACTGAAGCTTTCTTT
CDR3: CSATRLGEVNTEAFF
V: TRBV20-1
J: TRBJ1-1
D: NA
size: few

DNA: TGTGCCAGCAGTGAGGTTGAGAGTAATTCACCCCTCCACTTT
CDR3: CASSEVESNSPLHF
V: TRBV2
J: TRBJ1-6
D: NA
size: NA

DNA: TGCGCCAGCAGCTCCCTAGCGGGAGGGCTGAGAGATGAGCAGTTCTTC
CDR3: CASSSLAGGLRDEQFF
V: TRBV5-1
J: TRBJ2-1
D: TRBD2
size: few

DNA: TGTGCCAGCAGCCGACTCGGGACAGCAGAAGATGAGCAGTTCTTC
CDR3: CASSRLGTAEDEQFF
V: TRBV7-9
J: TRBJ2-1
D: TRBD1
size: NA

DNA: TGTGCCAGCAGCCAAAACCAGCGGGGGGGCCAAGAGACCCAGTACTTC
CDR3: CASSQNQRGGQETQYF
V: TRBV3-1
J: TRBJ2-5
D: TRBD2
size: few

DNA: TGTGCTAGTGGTTTGGTCCCGGGAAGGGGAATGGACAATGAGCAGTTCTTC
CDR3: CASGLVPGRGMDNEQFF
V: TRBV12-5
J: TRBJ2-1
D: NA
size: few

DNA: TGTGCCAGCAGCAAAGATACGGCAAAAGCAGATACGCAGTATTTT
CDR3: CASSKDTAKADTQYF
V: TRBV21-1
J: TRBJ2-3
D: NA
size: once

DNA: TGTGCCAGCAGTTCCCCTAGCGGGGAGACCCAGTACTTC
CDR3: CASSSPSGETQYF
V: TRBV12-3/TRBV12-4
J: TRBJ2-5
D: TRBD2
size: many

DNA: TGTGCCAGCATGGGTAGAACCTCCGATCAGCCCCAGCATTTT
CDR3: CASMGRTSDQPQHF
V: TRBV2
J: TRBJ1-5
D: NA
size: NA

DNA: TGTGCCAGCAGGAGAGTTACGGACACGGGGCCCGAGCAGTACTTC
CDR3: CASRRVTDTGPEQYF
V: TRBV5-6
J: TRBJ2-7
D: NA
size: NA

DNA: TGTGCCAGCCAAGACAGGGTTCTTCCTGAAGCTTTCTTT
CDR3: CASQDRVLPEAFF
V: TRBV6-1
J: TRBJ1-1
D: TRBD1
size: NA

DNA: TGCAGCGTGGTTCGGAGGGAAGCTAACTATGGCTACACCTTC
CDR3: CSVVRREANYGYTF
V: TRBV29-1
J: TRBJ1-2
D: NA
size: few

DNA: TGCAGCGTTGTGGGAGTTAGGGGAGAGGCTTTCTTT
CDR3: CSVVGVRGEAFF
V: TRBV29-1
J: TRBJ1-1
D: NA
size: NA

DNA: TGTGCCATCAGAGGACAGCTGCGGGACTACGAGCAGTACTTC
CDR3: CAIRGQLRDYEQYF
V: TRBV10-3
J: TRBJ2-7
D: NA
size: many

DNA: TGCAGTGCTAGCAGGGGTGGGGTCACTGAAGCTTTCTTT
CDR3: CSASRGGVTEAFF
V: TRBV20-1
J: TRBJ1-1
D: NA
size: few

DNA: TGCGCCAGCAGCACCGGGGGGCACGAGAACACCATATATTTT
CDR3: CASSTGGHENTIYF
V: TRBV5-1
J: TRBJ1-3
D: NA
size: NA

DNA: TGTGCCAGCAGGATTAGCGGGAGGGGCCCAGATACGCAGTATTTT
CDR3: CASRISGRGPDTQYF
V: TRBV28
J: TRBJ2-3
D: TRBD2
size: NA

DNA: TGTGCCAGCGGTCACAGCTCCTACGAGCAGTACTTC
CDR3: CASGHSSYEQYF
V: TRBV12-3/TRBV12-4
J: TRBJ2-7
D: NA
size: few

DNA: TGCAGTGCTAGTACCAGGGGGCGGCTACTAAGTGAAAAACTGTTTTTT
CDR3: CSASTRGRLLSEKLFF
V: TRBV20-1
J: TRBJ1-4
D: TRBD1
size: few

DNA: TGTGCCAGCAGTTTGGTGGGAGAGGCCAAAAACATTCAGTACTTC
CDR3: CASSLVGEAKNIQYF
V: TRBV28
J: TRBJ2-4
D: NA
size: few

DNA: TGTGCCAGCAGTTACTGGGGGGGCGGCACAGATACGCAGTATTTT
CDR3: CASSYWGGGTDTQYF
V: TRBV6-5
J: TRBJ2-3
D: NA
size: NA

DNA: TGCGCCAGCGGGTGCGGGAGGGACTTACCGATCTCCTACAATGAGCAGTTCTTC
CDR3: CASGCGRDLPISYNEQFF
V: TRBV5-1
J: TRBJ2-1
D: TRBD2
size: NA

DNA: TGCGCCAGCAGCCAAGTAGATAATTACTACGAGCAGTACTTC
CDR3: CASSQVDNYYEQYF
V: TRBV4-1
J: TRBJ2-7
D: NA
size: NA

DNA: TGTGCCAGCAGCTCGGGACTAGCGGGAGCCCCGGCCGGGGAGCTGTTTTTT
CDR3: CASSSGLAGAPAGELFF
V: TRBV9
J: TRBJ2-2
D: TRBD2
size: NA

DNA: TGTGCCAGCAGAACCATTACCGGGGCCCCCCGGCAAGAGACCCAGTACTTC
CDR3: CASRTITGAPRQETQYF
V: TRBV6-1
J: TRBJ2-5
D: NA
size: NA

DNA: TGTGCCAGCAGCCAAGATATGGGACAGAACTCCTACGAGCAGTACTTC
CDR3: CASSQDMGQNSYEQYF
V: TRBV3-1
J: TRBJ2-7
D: TRBD1
size: NA

DNA: TGTGCCAGCAGCCCGGGGACAGGACGCTCCTACGAGCAGTACTTC
CDR3: CASSPGTGRSYEQYF
V: TRBV6-1
J: TRBJ2-7
D: TRBD1
size: few

DNA: TGTGCCAGCAGACGTATCGACAGGGGGACGAACACCGGGGAGCTGTTTTTT
CDR3: CASRRIDRGTNTGELFF
V: TRBV2
J: TRBJ2-2
D: TRBD1
size: few

DNA: TGTGCCATCAGTGAAACGGGGCAAGGTCAGCCCCAGCATTTT
CDR3: CAISETGQGQPQHF
V: TRBV10-3
J: TRBJ1-5
D: NA
size: NA

DNA: TGTGCCATCCGGGCAGATACTAACTATGGCTACACCTTC
CDR3: CAIRADTNYGYTF
V: TRBV2
J: TRBJ1-2
D: NA
size: few

DNA: TGTGCCAGCAGCTCGCCTGAGGCCCGAACCCAGTACTTC
CDR3: CASSSPEARTQYF
V: TRBV7-9
J: TRBJ2-5
D: NA
size: few